The 10 T cell receptor beta chains below come from one sample, sequenced in a study of cytomegalovirus exposure and HLA in healthy donors. PCR involved 60 Vbeta and 13 Jbeta primers. Clones were sequenced by immunoSEQ multiplex PCR, and TCRdb holds only the in-frame ones, with some missing. This sample yields about 130,000 clones, of which approximately 80% are seen a single time; more than 0.95% belongs to the top ten. Sequenced sample: PBMCs. These receptors all come from a man in his forties or fifties in good health and CMV-seronegative.

The chain links TRBV4-3 to TRBJ2-1, with TRBD1 as a possible D gene (5 bases). This CDR3 contains 16 residues. Trimming removed 0 bases from V and 8 bases from J, with 17 bases in between. Germline-derived CDR1 and CDR2 are LGHNA and YSLEER. Here the CDR3 DNA reads TGCGCCAGCAGCCAAGATATGGGGCTTTTACCCCATGAGCAGTTCTTC. It encodes CASSQDMGLLPHEQFF.

V is TRBV29-1 and J is TRBJ1-1; TRBD1 agrees at 8 bases. The CDR3 covers 14 residues. Germline assignment: CDR1 SQVTM and CDR2 ANQGSEA. The trim removed 1 base at V and 4 bases at J, leaving 5 bases unmatched. The CDR3 sequence: CSVEALQGGTEAFF. In DNA, the CDR3 is TGCAGCGTTGAAGCCCTACAGGGGGGCACTGAAGCTTTCTTT.

This chain links TRBV2 with TRBJ2-1, with D perhaps matching TRBD2 (6 bases). The CDR3 length is 15 residues. Germline V gives CDR1 SNHLY, CDR2 FYNNEI. Trimming took 8 bases from V and 3 from J, leaving 17 bases between them. The DNA for the CDR3 is TGTGCCAGCTGTCGGGAGTCCGGGAACTACAATGAGCAGTTCTTC. Translating it yields CASCRESGNYNEQFF.

This chain joins TRBV11-2 and TRBJ2-7, with 11 bases aligning to TRBD2. From germline, CDR1 is SGHAT and CDR2 FQNNGV. V shed 7 bases and J 3 bases; nucleotides not matched to a gene: 8. CDR3 length: 15 residues. CDR3 sequence reads: CASTREGTSGYEQYF. As DNA, the CDR3 is TGTGCCAGCACCCGAGAAGGGACTAGCGGCTACGAGCAGTACTTC.

V is TRBV7-2 and J is TRBJ1-6, with D unclear. The V gene lost 0 bases and the J gene lost 14 bases, with 17 bases spanning the gap. The CDR3 spans 15 residues. Germline V gene data show CDR1 as SGHTA and CDR2 as FQGNSA. CDR3 coding DNA: TGTGCCAGCAGCTTAGCGGAGGCAGGCAAGGTGACCCTCCACTTT. It is translated as CASSLAEAGKVTLHF.

The chain has TRBV5-4 and TRBJ2-1; 8 bases fit TRBD2. With V trimmed by 7 bases and J by 4 bases, 10 bases remained unmatched. Germline V lookup: CDR1 SGHNT, CDR2 YYREEE (reference sequence). The CDR3 has 15 residues. The CDR3 region is CASATRASGYNEQFF. Here the CDR3 DNA reads TGTGCCAGCGCTACGAGGGCTAGCGGGTACAATGAGCAGTTCTTC.

This clone was seen only once. V and J are TRBV18 and TRBJ2-7, with 8 bases matching TRBD1. This CDR3 comprises 15 residues. The V and J ends lost 2 bases and 3 bases, in that order; junction bases with no gene match: 6. CDR1 KGHSH and CDR2 LQKENI come from the germline V gene. CDR3 nucleotide sequence: TGTGCCAGCTCACCAACCCAGGGGGCAATCTACGAGCAGTACTTC. This codes for CASSPTQGAIYEQYF.

The CDR3 region is CAWSGLAVGETQYF. The CDR3 DNA sequence: TGTGCCTGGAGTGGACTAGCCGTGGGAGAGACCCAGTACTTC. J is TRBJ2-5 and V is TRBV30; TRBD2 aligns across 7 bases. The V gene's germline CDR1 is GTSNPN and CDR2 SVGIG (reference sequence). V gave up 1 base and J gave up 4 bases; unmatched junction bases: 6. The CDR3 consists of 14 residues.

This chain joins TRBV19 and TRBJ2-1, with D perhaps matching TRBD2 (6 bases). The CDR3 consists of 14 residues. In germline, CDR1 is LNHDA, CDR2 SQIVND (reference sequence). V lost 3 bases and J 3 bases, leaving 9 bases between the germline ends. In DNA, the CDR3 is TGTGCCAGTAGTATGGGGGGTAGCTACAATGAGCAGTTCTTC. This gives the protein CASSMGGSYNEQFF.

The chain links TRBV6-5 to TRBJ2-7; 13 bases map to TRBD2. The CDR3 contains 15 residues. The germline V gene encodes CDR1 MNHEY and CDR2 SVGAGI. With 6 bases clipped from V and 2 bases from J, the junction kept 4 bases outside the gene matches. DNA for the CDR3: TGTGCCAGCAGGTCCGGGACTAGCGGGGCCTACGAGCAGTACTTC. This sequence encodes CASRSGTSGAYEQYF.